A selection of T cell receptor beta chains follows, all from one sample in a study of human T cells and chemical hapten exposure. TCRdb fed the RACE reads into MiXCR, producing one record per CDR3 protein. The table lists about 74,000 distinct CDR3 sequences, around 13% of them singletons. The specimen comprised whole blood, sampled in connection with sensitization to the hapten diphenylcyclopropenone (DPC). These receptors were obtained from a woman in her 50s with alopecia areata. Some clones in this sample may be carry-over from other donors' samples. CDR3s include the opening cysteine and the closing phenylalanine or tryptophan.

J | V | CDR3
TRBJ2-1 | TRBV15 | CATSRGLAGGRDEQFF
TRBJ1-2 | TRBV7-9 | CASSLTVRPNYGYTF
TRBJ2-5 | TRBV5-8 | CASSLGQGGQETQYF
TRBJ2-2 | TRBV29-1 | CSVGRTGVTGELFF
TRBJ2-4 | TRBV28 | CASSFGRGPVNIQYF
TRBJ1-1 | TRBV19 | CASSIVFRGNTEAFF
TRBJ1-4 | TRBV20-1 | CSARSPGQGNREKLFF
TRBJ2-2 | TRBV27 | CASSPMTGELFF
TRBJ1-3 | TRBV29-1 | CSVVGGIGNTIYF
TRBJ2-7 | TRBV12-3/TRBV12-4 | CASSLLGEQYF
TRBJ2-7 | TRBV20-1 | CSANRDTRTDEQYF
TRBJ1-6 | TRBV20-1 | CSAPALDTYSPLHF
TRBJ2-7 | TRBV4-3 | CASSRQTGGSYEQYF
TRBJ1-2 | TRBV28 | CASSLTGNYGYTF
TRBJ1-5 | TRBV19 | CASSTPGGNQPQHF
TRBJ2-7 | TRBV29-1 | CSGRQGGEQYF
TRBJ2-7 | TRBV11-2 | CASSEGLAGAYEQYF